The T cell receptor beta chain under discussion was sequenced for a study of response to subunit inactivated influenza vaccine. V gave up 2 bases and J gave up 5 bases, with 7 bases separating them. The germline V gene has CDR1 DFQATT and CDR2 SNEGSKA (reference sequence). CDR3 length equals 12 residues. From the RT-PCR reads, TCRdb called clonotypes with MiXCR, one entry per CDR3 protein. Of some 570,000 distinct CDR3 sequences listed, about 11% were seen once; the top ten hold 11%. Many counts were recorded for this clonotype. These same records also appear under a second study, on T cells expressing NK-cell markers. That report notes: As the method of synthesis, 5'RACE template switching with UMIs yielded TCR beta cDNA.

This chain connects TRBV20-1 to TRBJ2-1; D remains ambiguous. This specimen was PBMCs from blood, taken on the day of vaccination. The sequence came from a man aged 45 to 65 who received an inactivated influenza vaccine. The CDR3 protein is CSARLGNNEQFF. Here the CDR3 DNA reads TGCAGTGCTAGACTAGGTAACAATGAGCAGTTCTTC.